A selection of T cell receptor beta chains follows, all from one sample in a study of CD8 T cells in Susac syndrome. MiXCR was run by TCRdb on the immunoSEQ multiplex PCR reads, yielding one entry per CDR3 protein. The sample consists of 150,000 to 200,000 distinct CDR3 sequences, around 90% of them appearing once. Sequencing used CD4+ T cells from PBMCs. The receptors derive from a human donor in good health. CDR3s include the opening cysteine and the closing phenylalanine or tryptophan. Each record gives: clone size, J gene, D gene, V gene, CDR3 protein, CDR3 DNA. The D gene is left open where the match is weak. Expanded clones are given a class, and other clones once, few, many or no size at all.

clone_size: once; j_call: TRBJ2-1; d_call: TRBD1; v_call: TRBV9; cdr3_aa: CASSVRRDRGLFSYNEQFF; cdr3_nt: TGTGCCAGCAGCGTCCGCCGGGACAGGGGTTTATTCTCCTACAATGAGCAGTTCTTC
clone_size: .; j_call: TRBJ2-7; d_call: .; v_call: TRBV6-2/TRBV6-3; cdr3_aa: CASSYIHEQYF; cdr3_nt: TGTGCCAGCAGCTACATCCACGAGCAGTACTTC
clone_size: .; j_call: TRBJ2-7; d_call: .; v_call: TRBV25-1; cdr3_aa: CASSEGQPLGEQYF; cdr3_nt: TGTGCCAGCAGTGAGGGGCAGCCCCTGGGGGAGCAGTACTTC
clone_size: .; j_call: TRBJ1-2; d_call: .; v_call: TRBV20-1; cdr3_aa: CSARFGVDYGYTF; cdr3_nt: TGCAGTGCTAGATTCGGCGTGGACTATGGCTACACCTTC
clone_size: .; j_call: TRBJ1-5; d_call: .; v_call: TRBV19; cdr3_aa: CASRTSSVFGPQHF; cdr3_nt: TGTGCCAGTAGAACAAGCTCGGTGTTCGGGCCCCAGCATTTT
clone_size: once; j_call: TRBJ2-7; d_call: .; v_call: TRBV5-1; cdr3_aa: CASSSGGDEQYF; cdr3_nt: TGCGCCAGCAGCAGTGGTGGGGACGAGCAGTACTTC
clone_size: .; j_call: TRBJ2-1; d_call: TRBD2; v_call: TRBV3-1; cdr3_aa: CASSQTGTSDNEQFF; cdr3_nt: TGTGCCAGCAGCCAGACCGGGACTAGCGACAATGAGCAGTTCTTC
clone_size: .; j_call: TRBJ2-5; d_call: TRBD1; v_call: TRBV4-2; cdr3_aa: CASSQDNRGSQETQYF; cdr3_nt: TGTGCCAGCAGCCAAGATAACAGGGGAAGCCAAGAGACCCAGTACTTC
clone_size: once; j_call: TRBJ2-7; d_call: .; v_call: TRBV6-2/TRBV6-3; cdr3_aa: CASSSFLYEQYF; cdr3_nt: TGTGCCAGCAGTTCCTTTTTGTACGAGCAGTACTTC
clone_size: .; j_call: TRBJ2-5; d_call: .; v_call: TRBV9; cdr3_aa: CASSVAVGTQETQYF; cdr3_nt: TGTGCCAGCAGCGTAGCTGTGGGGACCCAAGAGACCCAGTACTTC
clone_size: .; j_call: TRBJ1-2; d_call: TRBD1; v_call: TRBV30; cdr3_aa: CAWSRDRIPYNYGYTF; cdr3_nt: TGTGCCTGGAGCCGGGACAGAATCCCCTACAACTATGGCTACACCTTC
clone_size: few; j_call: TRBJ2-3; d_call: .; v_call: TRBV5-8; cdr3_aa: CASSLRGTDTQYF; cdr3_nt: TGTGCCAGCAGCTTGAGGGGCACAGATACGCAGTATTTT
clone_size: .; j_call: TRBJ2-1; d_call: .; v_call: TRBV7-2; cdr3_aa: CASGKGGNEQFF; cdr3_nt: TGTGCCAGCGGGAAGGGAGGCAATGAGCAGTTCTTC
clone_size: .; j_call: TRBJ1-1; d_call: .; v_call: TRBV7-8; cdr3_aa: CASSRSHGTEAFF; cdr3_nt: TGTGCCAGCAGCCGATCCCACGGCACTGAAGCTTTCTTT
clone_size: once; j_call: TRBJ2-5; d_call: TRBD1; v_call: TRBV18; cdr3_aa: CASSPPGRGSRTQYF; cdr3_nt: TGTGCCAGCTCACCACCGGGCAGGGGGTCACGGACCCAGTACTTC
clone_size: .; j_call: TRBJ2-7; d_call: .; v_call: TRBV20-1; cdr3_aa: CSALRQGGEQYF; cdr3_nt: TGCAGTGCTCTCCGACAGGGAGGCGAGCAGTACTTC
clone_size: .; j_call: TRBJ2-4; d_call: .; v_call: TRBV20-1; cdr3_aa: CSARPPPGGGGSIQYF; cdr3_nt: TGCAGTGCTAGACCACCCCCGGGAGGAGGGGGAAGCATTCAGTACTTC
clone_size: .; j_call: TRBJ2-7; d_call: TRBD1; v_call: TRBV6-5; cdr3_aa: CASSPYRGSSYEQYF; cdr3_nt: TGTGCCAGCAGTCCCTACAGGGGGTCCTCCTACGAGCAGTACTTC
clone_size: .; j_call: TRBJ1-2; d_call: TRBD1; v_call: TRBV3-1; cdr3_aa: CASSQTNRGGDYGYTF; cdr3_nt: TGTGCCAGCAGCCAAACGAACAGGGGAGGAGACTATGGCTACACCTTC
clone_size: .; j_call: TRBJ2-5; d_call: .; v_call: TRBV7-2; cdr3_aa: CASSLRSLQETQYF; cdr3_nt: TGTGCCAGCAGCTTAAGGTCCCTCCAAGAGACCCAGTACTTC
clone_size: once; j_call: TRBJ1-5; d_call: .; v_call: TRBV6-1; cdr3_aa: CASRTAINQPQHF; cdr3_nt: TGTGCCAGCCGGACGGCGATCAATCAGCCCCAGCATTTT
clone_size: .; j_call: TRBJ2-3; d_call: .; v_call: TRBV3-1; cdr3_aa: CASSQVGRAQYF; cdr3_nt: TGTGCCAGCAGCCAGGTGGGCCGGGCGCAGTATTTT
clone_size: .; j_call: TRBJ2-3; d_call: TRBD2; v_call: TRBV4-3; cdr3_aa: CASSQLAGGYTDTQYF; cdr3_nt: TGCGCCAGCAGCCAACTAGCGGGGGGTTACACAGATACGCAGTATTTT
clone_size: .; j_call: TRBJ2-5; d_call: TRBD2; v_call: TRBV20-1; cdr3_aa: CSASGGETQYF; cdr3_nt: TGCAGTGCTAGCGGGGGGGAGACCCAGTACTTC
clone_size: .; j_call: TRBJ1-5; d_call: .; v_call: TRBV30; cdr3_aa: CACLWGGGYQPQHF; cdr3_nt: TGTGCCTGCCTCTGGGGAGGGGGATATCAGCCCCAGCATTTT
clone_size: .; j_call: TRBJ1-6; d_call: .; v_call: TRBV18; cdr3_aa: CASSQGVSYNSPLHF; cdr3_nt: TGTGCCAGCTCTCAAGGGGTGTCCTATAATTCACCCCTCCACTTT
clone_size: .; j_call: TRBJ2-2; d_call: .; v_call: TRBV18; cdr3_aa: CASSTLGVTETGELFF; cdr3_nt: TGTGCCAGCTCGACCTTAGGAGTTACTGAAACCGGGGAGCTGTTTTTT
clone_size: .; j_call: TRBJ1-1; d_call: TRBD1; v_call: TRBV28; cdr3_aa: CASSTVGSGQALNTEAFF; cdr3_nt: TGTGCCAGCAGTACTGTGGGGTCGGGACAGGCCTTGAACACTGAAGCTTTCTTT
clone_size: .; j_call: TRBJ2-3; d_call: TRBD2; v_call: TRBV3-1; cdr3_aa: CASSHDIHRAGGPTPQYF; cdr3_nt: TGTGCCAGCAGTCATGATATCCACCGGGCGGGGGGGCCCACCCCGCAGTATTTT
clone_size: .; j_call: TRBJ2-2; d_call: TRBD1; v_call: TRBV6-5; cdr3_aa: CASSVYRGRTGELFF; cdr3_nt: TGTGCCAGCAGTGTATACAGGGGGCGCACCGGGGAGCTGTTTTTT
clone_size: .; j_call: TRBJ2-1; d_call: TRBD2; v_call: TRBV23-1; cdr3_aa: CASSHPGTSDYSEHNEQFF; cdr3_nt: TGCGCCAGCAGTCATCCCGGGACTAGCGACTACTCCGAGCACAATGAGCAGTTCTTC
clone_size: .; j_call: TRBJ1-1; d_call: .; v_call: TRBV7-2; cdr3_aa: CASSLGMGNTEAFF; cdr3_nt: TGTGCCAGCAGCCTAGGGATGGGGAACACTGAAGCTTTCTTT
clone_size: .; j_call: TRBJ2-7; d_call: .; v_call: TRBV7-2; cdr3_aa: CASSSAWVWEQYF; cdr3_nt: TGTGCCAGCAGCTCCGCTTGGGTTTGGGAGCAGTACTTC
clone_size: .; j_call: TRBJ1-1; d_call: .; v_call: TRBV7-3; cdr3_aa: CASSLLGLGANTEAFF; cdr3_nt: TGTGCCAGCAGCCTATTAGGGTTGGGGGCGAACACTGAAGCTTTCTTT
clone_size: .; j_call: TRBJ1-1; d_call: .; v_call: TRBV5-1; cdr3_aa: CASSPNPQSRAFF; cdr3_nt: TGCGCCAGCAGCCCCAACCCGCAGAGCCGGGCTTTCTTT
clone_size: .; j_call: TRBJ1-1; d_call: .; v_call: TRBV6-2/TRBV6-3; cdr3_aa: CAIRTAKYTEAFF; cdr3_nt: TGTGCCATCAGGACAGCCAAGTATACTGAAGCTTTCTTT
clone_size: .; j_call: TRBJ2-1; d_call: .; v_call: TRBV6-5; cdr3_aa: CASTYGGEGADNEQFF; cdr3_nt: TGTGCCAGCACTTACGGGGGTGAGGGGGCCGACAATGAGCAGTTCTTC
clone_size: .; j_call: TRBJ2-3; d_call: TRBD1; v_call: TRBV7-2; cdr3_aa: CASSMGQSPLPAWDTQYF; cdr3_nt: TGTGCCAGCAGCATGGGACAGTCCCCCTTGCCGGCTTGGGATACGCAGTATTTT
clone_size: once; j_call: TRBJ2-3; d_call: .; v_call: TRBV5-1; cdr3_aa: CASSRSTGREDTQYF; cdr3_nt: TGCGCCAGCAGCAGATCCACGGGACGGGAGGATACGCAGTATTTT
clone_size: .; j_call: TRBJ2-4; d_call: .; v_call: TRBV6-1; cdr3_aa: CASISEGLVNIQYF; cdr3_nt: TGTGCCAGCATTTCCGAGGGTTTGGTAAACATTCAGTACTTC
clone_size: .; j_call: TRBJ2-5; d_call: TRBD1; v_call: TRBV9; cdr3_aa: CASSVDKPGGWETQYF; cdr3_nt: TGTGCCAGCAGCGTAGATAAACCAGGGGGCTGGGAGACCCAGTACTTC
clone_size: once; j_call: TRBJ2-7; d_call: .; v_call: TRBV18; cdr3_aa: CASSPKVGDDSPGEQYF; cdr3_nt: TGTGCCAGCTCACCGAAAGTAGGGGACGATTCACCGGGCGAGCAGTACTTC
clone_size: .; j_call: TRBJ1-1; d_call: .; v_call: TRBV2; cdr3_aa: CASSPGGVDTEAFF; cdr3_nt: TGTGCCAGCAGTCCGGGCGGGGTGGACACTGAAGCTTTCTTT
clone_size: .; j_call: TRBJ2-7; d_call: TRBD1; v_call: TRBV5-1; cdr3_aa: CASSLGQGAEQYF; cdr3_nt: TGCGCCAGCAGCTTGGGACAGGGGGCCGAGCAGTACTTC
clone_size: once; j_call: TRBJ2-7; d_call: TRBD1; v_call: TRBV6-5; cdr3_aa: CASRREQGAYEQYF; cdr3_nt: TGTGCCAGCAGACGAGAGCAGGGGGCCTACGAGCAGTACTTC
clone_size: .; j_call: TRBJ1-2; d_call: .; v_call: TRBV6-1; cdr3_aa: CASAQATNYGYTF; cdr3_nt: TGTGCCAGCGCACAGGCCACTAACTATGGCTACACCTTC
clone_size: .; j_call: TRBJ2-1; d_call: .; v_call: TRBV20-1; cdr3_aa: CSAGEGPYNEQFF; cdr3_nt: TGCAGTGCTGGAGAGGGACCCTACAATGAGCAGTTCTTC
clone_size: once; j_call: TRBJ1-2; d_call: .; v_call: TRBV6-2/TRBV6-3; cdr3_aa: CASSPTPWTDGYTF; cdr3_nt: TGTGCCAGCAGTCCCACCCCATGGACAGATGGCTACACCTTC
clone_size: once; j_call: TRBJ1-2; d_call: TRBD1; v_call: TRBV2; cdr3_aa: CASSEQGAYYGYTF; cdr3_nt: TGTGCCAGCAGTGAACAGGGGGCTTACTATGGCTACACCTTC
clone_size: .; j_call: TRBJ1-2; d_call: .; v_call: TRBV15; cdr3_aa: CATSRPRGEFFVGGYTF; cdr3_nt: TGTGCCACCAGCAGACCACGAGGGGAGTTTTTTGTTGGGGGCTACACCTTC
clone_size: .; j_call: TRBJ1-1; d_call: .; v_call: TRBV6-6; cdr3_aa: CASSYSARGNTEAFF; cdr3_nt: TGTGCCAGCAGTTACTCCGCTCGAGGGAACACTGAAGCTTTCTTT
clone_size: .; j_call: TRBJ2-5; d_call: .; v_call: TRBV2; cdr3_aa: CASSGVTGQETQYF; cdr3_nt: TGTGCCAGCAGTGGAGTGACAGGCCAAGAGACCCAGTACTTC
clone_size: .; j_call: TRBJ2-7; d_call: .; v_call: TRBV12-3/TRBV12-4; cdr3_aa: CASSFRPNYEQYF; cdr3_nt: TGTGCCAGCAGTTTCAGGCCCAACTACGAGCAGTACTTC